The 16 T cell receptor beta chains reported below all come from one sample, sequenced in a study. MiXCR was run by TCRdb on the RT-PCR reads, yielding one entry per CDR3 protein. The table includes more than 600,000 distinct CDR3 sequences, 12% to 15% detected once. The sequenced sample consisted of memory CD4+ T cells from blood. The receptors originated from a female donor in good health, serving as a healthy control.

This clonotype has more than one count but fewer than ten. The J gene is TRBJ1-1, the V gene TRBV20-1, with D unresolved. With 3 bases removed from V and 1 base from J, the gap between germline ends came to 3 bases. The CDR3 loop spans 11 amino acids. CDR1 DFQATT and CDR2 SNEGSKA come from the germline V gene (reference sequence). CDR3 sequence: CSASWNTEAFF. CDR3 in DNA: TGCAGTGCTAGCTGGAACACTGAAGCTTTCTTT.

The rearrangement uses TRBV5-4 and TRBJ1-2; the D is unclear. The germline V gene has CDR1 SGHNT and CDR2 YYREEE (reference sequence). The CDR3 sequence is 14 residues long. Deletions cut 2 bases from V and 7 bases from J, with 15 bases between. This CDR3 is CASSLIEYSGGYTF. DNA for the CDR3: TGTGCCAGCAGCTTAATTGAGTACTCCGGTGGCTACACCTTC.

This clonotype occurred a few times. The V call is TRBV5-6, the J call TRBJ2-1; 13 nucleotides match TRBD2. The V gene end was trimmed by 3 bases and the J gene end by 4 bases; junction bases not matched to a gene: 10. The CDR3 is 18 residues long. Germline-derived CDR1 and CDR2 are SGHDT and YYEEEE. CDR3 residues: CASSSGLAGSGGYNEQFF. In DNA form, the CDR3 reads TGTGCCAGCAGCTCGGGACTAGCGGGATCCGGGGGTTACAATGAGCAGTTCTTC.

This rearrangement joins TRBV18 to TRBJ2-7; maybe TRBD1 (5 bases). The ends were cut back, 3 bases at V and 6 bases at J, with 18 bases in the middle. Germline-derived CDR1 and CDR2 are KGHSH and LQKENI. The CDR3 sequence is 15 residues long. CDR3 coding DNA: TGTGCCAGCTCACCGACCCCGGGCAGGGAAGGCGAGCAGTACTTC. Protein product: CASSPTPGREGEQYF.

This clonotype showed up just a few times. V gene TRBV19 combines with J gene TRBJ1-2; D gene unclear. The CDR3 extends over 11 amino acids. The V gene lost 5 bases and the J gene lost 7 bases, with 8 bases spanning the gap. Per germline, CDR1 LNHDA and CDR2 SQIVND (reference sequence). The CDR3 reads CASSDRLGYTF. The CDR3, as DNA: TGTGCCAGTAGTGATCGACTTGGCTACACCTTC.

This clonotype was picked up a small number of times. The V call is TRBV12-3 or TRBV12-4, the J call TRBJ1-1; TRBD1 matches at 9 bases. The CDR3 spans 13 residues. The trim removed 5 bases at V and 7 bases at J, leaving 5 bases unmatched. The CDR3 bases are TGTGCCAGCAGTATTGGACAGGGGAGTGAAGCTTTCTTT. It specifies CASSIGQGSEAFF.

This clonotype was recorded a few times. V gene TRBV18 combines with J gene TRBJ2-7; no clear D. The CDR3 is made up of 13 amino acids. Germline CDR1 and CDR2: KGHSH and LQKENI. With 0 bases removed from V and 7 bases from J, the gap between germline ends came to 10 bases. CDR3 region: CASSPPNGPEQYF. CDR3 DNA sequence: TGTGCCAGCTCACCACCGAACGGTCCGGAGCAGTACTTC.

This clonotype was observed a few times. The gene calls are TRBV10-3 and TRBJ1-6, with D unclear. Germline CDR1 ENHRY, CDR2 SYGVKD. V lost 10 bases, J lost 8 bases, and 18 bases lay in between. CDR3 length: 14 amino acids. CDR3 loop: CANAATDSDSPLHF. DNA for the CDR3: TGTGCCAACGCGGCGACGGACTCGGATTCACCCCTCCACTTT.

The chain is built from TRBV24-1 and TRBJ2-7, with a weak D call TRBD1 (8 bases). CDR3 length equals 17 residues. Germline V gene sequence: CDR1 KGHDR, CDR2 SFDVKD. The V and J ends lost 5 bases and 3 bases respectively, with 22 bases between them. This CDR3 is CATSGGGTGPRIYEQYF. The DNA of the CDR3 is TGTGCCACCAGTGGGGGGGGGACAGGACCGAGGATCTACGAGCAGTACTTC.

The V and J genes are TRBV24-1 and TRBJ1-1, with a possible D match to TRBD1 (6 bases). Trimming took 5 bases from V and 5 from J, leaving 11 bases between them. CDR3 length: 13 residues. The germline CDR1 and CDR2 sequences are KGHDR and SFDVKD. In nucleotides, the CDR3 is TGTGCCACCAGTGCGGGGGGCGAAACTGAAGCTTTCTTT. It yields the protein CATSAGGETEAFF.

The rearrangement uses TRBV7-2 and TRBJ1-4; 9 nucleotides line up with TRBD1. Germline CDR1 reads SGHTA; CDR2 reads FQGNSA. The CDR3 has 15 residues. With 3 bases clipped from V and 6 bases from J, the junction kept 5 bases outside the gene matches. CDR3 nucleotides: TGTGCCAGCAGCTTGGGGACAGGGAACTATGAAAAACTGTTTTTT. It codes for CASSLGTGNYEKLFF.

The chain uses TRBV20-1 and TRBJ1-5, with TRBD1 matching over 10 bases. V was pared by 6 bases and J by 7 bases, with 15 bases of the junction left unmatched. This CDR3 spans 16 amino acids. Germline assignment: CDR1 DFQATT and CDR2 SNEGSKA (reference sequence). Written as DNA, the CDR3 is TGCAGTGCGAGAACCGGGACAGGGGTATCGGGCCAGCCCCAGCATTTT. This gives the protein CSARTGTGVSGQPQHF.

This chain joins TRBV5-1 and TRBJ2-1; possible D gene TRBD2, 5 bases. The CDR3 covers 14 residues. V dropped 0 bases and J dropped 5 bases, with 9 bases sitting between them. Germline V gene sequence: CDR1 SGHRS, CDR2 YFSETQ. CDR3 amino acids: CASSLAGFDNEQFF. The DNA for the CDR3 is TGCGCCAGCAGCTTGGCGGGGTTCGACAATGAGCAGTTCTTC.

This clonotype was seen more than once but under ten times. The chain carries TRBV30 and TRBJ2-1; TRBD2 matches at 7 bases. The CDR3 is made up of 14 amino acids. V trimming: 0 bases; J trimming: 8 bases; junction bases outside the gene matches: 7. From germline, CDR1 is GTSNPN and CDR2 SVGIG (reference sequence). This chain's CDR3 is CAWSVGGSSYEQFF. CDR3 nucleotides: TGTGCCTGGAGTGTGGGGGGGAGCAGTTATGAGCAGTTCTTC.

This clonotype was counted only a few times. The V and J genes are TRBV20-1 and TRBJ2-5; perhaps TRBD1 as D (5 bases). Germline-derived CDR1 and CDR2 are DFQATT and SNEGSKA (reference sequence). The CDR3 covers 14 residues. Trimming pared 0 bases from V and 0 bases from J, leaving 8 bases between. The CDR3 nucleotides read TGCAGTGCTAGAGACAGGGTGGACCAAGAGACCCAGTACTTC. It is translated as CSARDRVDQETQYF.

This clonotype was found a few times. The chain uses TRBV6-1 and TRBJ1-6; 8 bases map to TRBD1. This CDR3 comprises 14 residues. Germline values: CDR1 MNHNS, CDR2 SASEGT. After removal of 8 bases from V and 7 bases from J, the junction contained 7 bases not matched to a gene. CDR3 protein: CASSVDRDNSPLHF. For the CDR3, the DNA is TGTGCCAGCTCAGTGGACAGGGACAATTCACCCCTCCACTTT.